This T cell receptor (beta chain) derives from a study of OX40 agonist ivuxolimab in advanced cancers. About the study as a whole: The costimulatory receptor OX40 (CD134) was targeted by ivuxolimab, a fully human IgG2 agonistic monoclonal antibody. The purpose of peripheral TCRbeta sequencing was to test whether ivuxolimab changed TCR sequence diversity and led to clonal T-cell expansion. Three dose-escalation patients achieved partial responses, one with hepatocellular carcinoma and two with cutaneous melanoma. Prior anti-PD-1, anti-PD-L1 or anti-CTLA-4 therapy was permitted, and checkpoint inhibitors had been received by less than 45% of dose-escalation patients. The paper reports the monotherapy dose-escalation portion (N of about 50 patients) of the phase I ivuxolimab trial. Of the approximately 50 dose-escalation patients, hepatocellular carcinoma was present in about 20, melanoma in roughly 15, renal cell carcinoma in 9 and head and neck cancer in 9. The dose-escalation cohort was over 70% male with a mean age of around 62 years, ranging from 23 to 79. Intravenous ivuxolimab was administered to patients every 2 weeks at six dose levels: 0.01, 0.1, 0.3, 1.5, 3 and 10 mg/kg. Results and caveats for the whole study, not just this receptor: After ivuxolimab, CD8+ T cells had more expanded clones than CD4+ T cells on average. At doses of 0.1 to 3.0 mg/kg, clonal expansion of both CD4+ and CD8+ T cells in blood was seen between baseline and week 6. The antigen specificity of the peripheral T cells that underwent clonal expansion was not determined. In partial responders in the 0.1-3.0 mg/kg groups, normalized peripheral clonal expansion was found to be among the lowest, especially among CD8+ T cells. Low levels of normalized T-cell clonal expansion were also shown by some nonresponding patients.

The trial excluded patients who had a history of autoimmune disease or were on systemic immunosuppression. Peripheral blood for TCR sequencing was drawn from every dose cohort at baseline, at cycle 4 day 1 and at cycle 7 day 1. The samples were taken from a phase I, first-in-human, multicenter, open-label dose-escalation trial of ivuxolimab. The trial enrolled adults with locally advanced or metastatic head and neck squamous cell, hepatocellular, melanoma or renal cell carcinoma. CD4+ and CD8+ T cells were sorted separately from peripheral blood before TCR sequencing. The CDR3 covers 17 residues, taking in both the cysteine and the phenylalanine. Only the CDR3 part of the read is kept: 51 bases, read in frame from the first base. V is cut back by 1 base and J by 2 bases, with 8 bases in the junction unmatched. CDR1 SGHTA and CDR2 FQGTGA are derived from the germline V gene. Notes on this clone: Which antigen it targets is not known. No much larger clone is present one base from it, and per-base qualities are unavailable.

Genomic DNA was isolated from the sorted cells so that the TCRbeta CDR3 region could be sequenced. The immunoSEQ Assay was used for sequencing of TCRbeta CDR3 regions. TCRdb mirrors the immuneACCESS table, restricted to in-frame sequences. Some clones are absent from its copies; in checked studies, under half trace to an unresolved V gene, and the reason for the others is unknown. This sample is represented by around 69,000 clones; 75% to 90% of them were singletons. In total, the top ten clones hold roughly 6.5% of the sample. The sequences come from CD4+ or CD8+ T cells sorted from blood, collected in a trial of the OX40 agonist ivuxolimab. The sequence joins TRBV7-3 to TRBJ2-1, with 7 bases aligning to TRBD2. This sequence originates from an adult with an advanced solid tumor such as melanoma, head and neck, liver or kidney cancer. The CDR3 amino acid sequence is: CASSLIGGLAAYNEQFF. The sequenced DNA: TGTGCCAGCAGCTTAATTGGGGGTCTAGCGGCCTACAATGAGCAGTTCTTC. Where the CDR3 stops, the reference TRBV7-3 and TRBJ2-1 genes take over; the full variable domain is GAGVSQTPSNKVTEKGKYVELRCDPISGHTALYWYRQSLGQGPEFLIYFQGTGAADDSGLPNDRFFAVRPEGSVSTLKIQRTERGDSAVYLCASSLIGGLAAYNEQFFGPGTRLTVL.